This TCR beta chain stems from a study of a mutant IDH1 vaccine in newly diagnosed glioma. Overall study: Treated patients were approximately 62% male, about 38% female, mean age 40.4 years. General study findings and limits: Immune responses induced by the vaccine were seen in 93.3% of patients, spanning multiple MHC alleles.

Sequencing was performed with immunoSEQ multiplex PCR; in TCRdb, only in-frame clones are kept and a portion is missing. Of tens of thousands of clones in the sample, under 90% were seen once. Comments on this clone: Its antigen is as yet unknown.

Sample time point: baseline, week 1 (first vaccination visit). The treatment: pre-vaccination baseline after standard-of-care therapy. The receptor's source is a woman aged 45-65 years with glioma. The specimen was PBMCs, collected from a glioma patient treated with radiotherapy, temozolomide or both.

The CDR3 region has the DNA TGTGCCAGCAGCTCAAGGGACCCAAGAAATTCACCCCTCCACTTT. Translation gives CASSSRDPRNSPLHF. The rearrangement links TRBV11-3 to TRBJ1-6; D may be TRBD1 (5 bases). The CDR3 is 15 residues long. CDR1 is SGHNT and CDR2 is YENEEA in the germline V gene. V was clipped by 4 bases and J by 7 bases, with 14 bases between them. Looking up the rest from reference TRBV11-3 and TRBJ1-6 gives the full variable domain: EAGVVQSPRYKIIEKKQPVAFWCNPISGHNTLYWYLQNLGQGPELLIRYENEEAVDDSQLPKDRFSAERLKGVDSTLKIQPAELGDSAVYLCASSSRDPRNSPLHFGNGTRLTVT.